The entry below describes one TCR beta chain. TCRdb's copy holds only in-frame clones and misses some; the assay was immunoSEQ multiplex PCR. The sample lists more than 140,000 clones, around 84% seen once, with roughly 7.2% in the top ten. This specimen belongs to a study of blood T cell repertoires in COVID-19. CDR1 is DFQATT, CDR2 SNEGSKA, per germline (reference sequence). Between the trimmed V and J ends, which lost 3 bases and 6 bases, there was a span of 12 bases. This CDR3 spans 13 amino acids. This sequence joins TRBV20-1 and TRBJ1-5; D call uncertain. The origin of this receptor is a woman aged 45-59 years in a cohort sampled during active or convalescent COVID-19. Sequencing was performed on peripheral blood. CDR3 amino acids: CSASTGILQPQHF. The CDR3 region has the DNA TGCAGTGCTAGTACGGGGATTCTTCAGCCCCAGCATTTT.